The next 10 T cell receptor beta chains were all read from a single sample in a study of identical twins. TCRdb recomputed calls from the 5' RACE reads with MiXCR, one row per CDR3 protein. The repertoire holds about 1.7 million distinct CDR3 sequences, less than 40% seen once, with about 0.27% in the top ten. Sequencing input: cord blood. These receptor sequences come from a newborn girl in good health.

This clonotype was detected a few times. V is TRBV6-1 and J is TRBJ2-4; the D gene is possibly TRBD2 (6 bases). The CDR3 is 14 residues long. Germline V gene data show CDR1 as MNHNS and CDR2 as SASEGT. Between the trimmed V and J ends, which lost 5 bases and 8 bases, there was a span of 16 bases. The CDR3 DNA follows: TGTGCCAGCAGTAGGACTATCCCGGCGGACATTCAGTACTTC. Amino acid sequence: CASSRTIPADIQYF.

This clonotype was detected only a few times. The chain carries TRBV3-1 and TRBJ2-7; 7 nucleotides agree with TRBD1. The V gene's germline CDR1 is LGHDT and CDR2 YNNKEL (reference sequence). This CDR3 comprises 15 residues. The V segment lost 3 bases and the J segment 3 bases; nucleotides outside the gene matches: 8. The CDR3: CASSHARTGYYEQYF. Here the CDR3 DNA reads TGTGCCAGCAGCCACGCCCGGACAGGTTACTACGAGCAGTACTTC.

This clonotype was detected ten times or more. The chain couples TRBV5-1 to TRBJ2-3; no reliable D call. Looked up from germline, CDR1 is SGHRS and CDR2 is YFSETQ. Trimming shortened V by 3 bases and J by 2 bases, and 19 bases separated the two germline ends. This CDR3 is 17 amino acids long. The CDR3, as DNA: TGCGCCAGCAGCTCCACCTTTCGGGCAAGACACACAGATACGCAGTATTTT. Its protein is CASSSTFRARHTDTQYF. The whole variable domain, remainder taken from reference TRBV5-1 and TRBJ2-3, is KAGVTQTPRYLIKTRGQQVTLSCSPISGHRSVSWYQQTPGQGLQFLFEYFSETQRNKGNFPGRFSGRQFSNSRSEMNVSTLELGDSALYLCASSSTFRARHTDTQYFGPGTRLTVL.

The chain uses TRBV19 and TRBJ2-5; weak D call: TRBD2 (6 bases). The V end was cut by 4 bases, the J end by 3 bases, with 12 bases between. Germline V gene sequence: CDR1 LNHDA, CDR2 SQIVND (reference sequence). The CDR3 is 14 residues long. The CDR3 spells CASSKGLVEETQYF. Written as DNA, the CDR3 is TGTGCCAGTAGTAAGGGACTGGTCGAAGAGACCCAGTACTTC.

The chain couples TRBV12-3 or TRBV12-4 to TRBJ2-3; D gene uncertain. Trimming took 6 bases from V and 5 from J, leaving 15 bases between them. This CDR3 comprises 14 residues. The CDR3 coding sequence is TGTGCCAGCAGATCCCTAGGGCGTGGAGATACGCAGTATTTT. Amino acids: CASRSLGRGDTQYF.

The table lists this clonotype with a few counts. This chain connects TRBV24-1 to TRBJ2-5, with TRBD1 identical over 7 bases. Germline V lookup: CDR1 KGHDR, CDR2 SFDVKD. This CDR3 is built from 15 residues. V lost 1 base to trimming and J lost 11 bases; unmatched junction nucleotides: 12. CDR3 in DNA: TGTGCCACCAGTGATTTAAGACAGGGCGTCAATGAGCAGTACTTC. It is translated as CATSDLRQGVNEQYF.

Here the CDR3 DNA reads TGTGCCAGCAGCTTACCGGGCCGTGGGACTGAAGCTTTCTTT. Its translation is CASSLPGRGTEAFF. The gene calls are TRBV7-9 and TRBJ1-1, with unresolved D. The CDR3 has 14 amino acids. Between the trimmed V and J ends, which lost 2 bases and 5 bases, there was a span of 12 bases. Germline CDR1 SEHNR, CDR2 FQNEAQ (reference sequence).

This clonotype appeared a few times. The chain couples TRBV28 to TRBJ2-4, with TRBD2 matching 12 bases. The V gene end was trimmed by 5 bases and the J gene end by 13 bases; junction bases not matched to a gene: 9. CDR1 MDHEN and CDR2 SYDVKM come from the germline V gene. This CDR3 spans 14 amino acids. The CDR3 protein is CASSVTSGSNEQYF. CDR3 nucleotides: TGTGCCAGCAGTGTGACTAGCGGGAGCAATGAGCAGTACTTC.

Only a few counts were recorded for this clonotype. The chain employs TRBV12-3 or TRBV12-4 and TRBJ2-7; 8 bases are shared with TRBD1. There are 15 residues in the CDR3. The V segment lost 6 bases and the J segment 4 bases; nucleotides outside the gene matches: 11. Written as DNA, the CDR3 is TGTGCCAGCAGCCATGTACAGGGGGAGTCGTACGAGCAGTACTTC. This codes for CASSHVQGESYEQYF.

The chain is built from TRBV20-1 and TRBJ2-1; no firm D call. Germline V CDR1 and CDR2: DFQATT, SNEGSKA (reference sequence). V shed 2 bases and J shed 6 bases, with 14 bases lying between them. CDR3 length: 14 amino acids. CDR3 nucleotide sequence: TGCAGTGCTAGACATCTGCGCTCCCCCAATGAGCAGTTCTTC. It specifies CSARHLRSPNEQFF.